These 15 T cell receptor beta chains came from one sample sequenced in a study of T cell responses to AZD1222 COVID-19 vaccine. The table came from immunoSEQ multiplex PCR; TCRdb's copy has only in-frame clones and leaves some out. The sample shows 100,000 to 130,000 clones, approximately 89% of them seen only once. The sequenced sample was peripheral blood, obtained on day 0 of MenACWY control vaccination. The receptors were gathered from an adult in good health.

The genes are TRBV7-9 and TRBJ2-7; the D is unclear. Germline CDR1 is SEHNR and CDR2 is FQNEAQ (reference sequence). The CDR3 runs 13 residues. Trimming pared 4 bases from V and 2 bases from J, leaving 9 bases between. The CDR3 sequence: CASSSHQPYEQYF. CDR3 bases: TGTGCCAGCAGCTCACACCAACCCTACGAGCAGTACTTC.

As to this clone: This may be a read error, as it is one base from a much larger clone. This sequence joins TRBV4-2 and TRBJ2-6; D gene uncertain. The V gene lost 0 bases and the J gene lost 0 bases, with 6 bases spanning the gap. From germline, CDR1 is LGHNA and CDR2 YNFKEQ. This CDR3 spans 16 amino acids. The CDR3 DNA reads as TGTGCCAGCAGCCAAGATGGGGACTCTGGGGCCAACGTCCTGACTTTC. The encoded protein is CASSQDGDSGANVLTF.

V gene TRBV6-4 combines with J gene TRBJ1-4; TRBD1 agrees at 9 bases. Germline V CDR1 and CDR2: MRHNA, SNTAGT. The CDR3 loop spans 13 amino acids. V lost 9 bases, J lost 8 bases, and 7 bases stayed unmatched. The CDR3 protein is CARIQGAIEKLFF. CDR3 nucleotide sequence: TGTGCCAGAATACAGGGGGCTATCGAAAAACTGTTTTTT.

The V call is TRBV5-1, the J call TRBJ2-2; 8 positions agree with TRBD1. V lost 4 bases and J lost 4; bases outside the gene matches: 3. The CDR3 length is 14 residues. Germline CDR1 reads SGHRS; CDR2 reads YFSETQ. The CDR3, as DNA: TGCGCCAGCAGCCCTACAGGGGGCACCGGGGAGCTGTTTTTT. Its translation: CASSPTGGTGELFF. The full variable domain, completed using reference TRBV5-1 and TRBJ2-2, is KAGVTQTPRYLIKTRGQQVTLSCSPISGHRSVSWYQQTPGQGLQFLFEYFSETQRNKGNFPGRFSGRQFSNSRSEMNVSTLELGDSALYLCASSPTGGTGELFFGEGSRLTVL.

V gene TRBV18 combines with J gene TRBJ2-1; 9 bases map to TRBD2. From germline, CDR1 is KGHSH and CDR2 LQKENI. V lost 1 base to trimming and J lost 0 bases; unmatched junction nucleotides: 16. This CDR3 comprises 21 residues. CDR3 sequence reads: CASSPLGASGAASYSYNEQFF. For the CDR3, the DNA is TGTGCCAGCTCACCACTTGGGGCTAGCGGGGCGGCAAGTTACTCCTACAATGAGCAGTTCTTC.

In its sample, this clone was seen once. The CDR3 here is CASTNDFTYEQYF. For the CDR3, the DNA is TGTGCCAGCACAAACGACTTCACCTACGAGCAGTACTTC. The rearrangement links TRBV12-3 or TRBV12-4 to TRBJ2-7; no definite D call. CDR3 length: 13 amino acids. V dropped 7 bases and J dropped 2 bases, with 12 bases sitting between them.

The chain recombines TRBV29-1 with TRBJ2-7; D not resolved. The CDR3 consists of 12 residues. From germline, CDR1 is SQVTM and CDR2 ANQGSEA. V was cut by 2 bases and J by 3 bases, with 8 bases left in between. The CDR3 spells CSVELKDYEQYF. The CDR3 region has the DNA TGCAGCGTTGAATTGAAGGACTACGAGCAGTACTTC.

The chain joins TRBV9 to TRBJ1-4; tentatively, D is TRBD1 (5 bases). Between the trimmed V and J ends, which lost 4 bases and 6 bases, there was a span of 16 bases. Germline CDR1 reads SGDLS; CDR2 reads YYNGEE. This CDR3 comprises 15 residues. CDR3 residues: CASSTRWGSYEKLFF. The DNA of the CDR3 is TGTGCCAGCAGCACTAGATGGGGGTCTTATGAAAAACTGTTTTTT.

Regarding this clone: A read error may account for a junction end that differs from germline. CDR3 in DNA: TGTGCCCGCAGCCCACGGGGGGGGTCCTACAATGAGCAGTTCTTC. It translates to CARSPRGGSYNEQFF. The V gene is TRBV9, the J gene TRBJ2-1; TRBD2 agrees at 8 bases. The germline CDR1 and CDR2 sequences are SGDLS and YYNGEE. The CDR3 has 15 residues.

V usage is TRBV6-5 and J usage is TRBJ1-4; 7 bases match TRBD1. Per the germline V gene, CDR1 is MNHEY and CDR2 is SVGAGI. The CDR3 has 14 residues. V was pared by 6 bases and J by 3 bases, with 4 bases of the junction left unmatched. The CDR3 protein is CASSVGQANEKLFF. The CDR3 coding sequence is TGTGCCAGCAGCGTAGGACAGGCTAATGAAAAACTGTTTTTT.

This clone has just one count. The V and J genes are TRBV15 and TRBJ1-1; 10 nucleotides align to TRBD1. The CDR3 spans 16 residues. With 3 bases clipped from V and 0 bases from J, the junction kept 4 bases outside the gene matches. The germline V gene encodes CDR1 LNHNV and CDR2 YYDKDF (reference sequence). In nucleotides, the CDR3 is TGTGCCACCAGCAGGACAGGGGGCGGCATGAACACTGAAGCTTTCTTT. Translating it yields CATSRTGGGMNTEAFF.

The chain uses TRBV7-3 and TRBJ2-1, with D possibly matching TRBD1 (6 bases). There are 18 residues in the CDR3. Between the trimmed V and J ends, which lost 2 bases and 0 bases, there was a span of 17 bases. Germline CDR1 and CDR2: SGHTA and FQGTGA. The CDR3 DNA is TGTGCCAGCAGCTTATCCGGAGTGGGGGCCCCCTCCTACAATGAGCAGTTCTTC. Its translation: CASSLSGVGAPSYNEQFF.

The chain recombines TRBV7-2 with TRBJ1-1; the D is unclear. Germline-derived CDR1 and CDR2 are SGHTA and FQGNSA. This CDR3 spans 15 amino acids. V dropped 5 bases and J dropped 2 bases, with 15 bases sitting between them. The CDR3 here is CASSPLGGLNTEAFF. CDR3 in DNA: TGTGCCAGCAGCCCCCTCGGAGGACTCAACACTGAAGCTTTCTTT.

V usage is TRBV19 and J usage is TRBJ1-6; the match to TRBD1 covers 7 bases. J lost 0 bases, V lost 7 bases, and 6 bases had no gene match. Per germline, CDR1 LNHDA and CDR2 SQIVND (reference sequence). The CDR3 runs 16 residues. Here the CDR3 reads CASNRGVDSYNSPLHF. CDR3 nucleotide sequence: TGTGCCAGTAACAGGGGTGTCGACTCCTATAATTCACCCCTCCACTTT.

The V gene is TRBV19, the J gene TRBJ2-3, with TRBD1 as a possible D gene (5 bases). This CDR3 comprises 15 residues. V shed 5 bases and J shed 6 bases, with 18 bases lying between them. Germline loops: CDR1 LNHDA, CDR2 SQIVND (reference sequence). The CDR3 DNA sequence: TGTGCCAGTAGTTATGGGGCCTCGTCGACGGATACGCAGTATTTT. Translated, it gives CASSYGASSTDTQYF.